This T cell receptor beta chain comes out of a study of cytomegalovirus exposure and HLA in healthy donors. The study, taken as a whole, reports: TCR beta chains numbering under 200 were designated cytomegalovirus-associated. Analyzed later, most CMV-associated TCR beta chains appeared HLA-restricted.

Researchers ran the PCR with 60 Vbeta and 13 Jbeta primers. This table comes from immunoSEQ multiplex PCR, and its TCRdb copy is limited to in-frame clones, with some not included. The table has 150,000 to 200,000 clones, 65% to 90% seen once. Though probably carrying unrecorded immune exposures, donors were nominally healthy at sampling. As regards this clone: Its antigen is still unknown. An end of the junction differs from the germline gene, which may be a read error.

The CDR3 runs 13 residues. The V gene's germline CDR1 is SSHAT and CDR2 FNYEAQ (reference sequence). The sequence came from a middle-aged man in good health and CMV-seropositive. Input material: PBMCs. The rearrangement links TRBV7-7 to TRBJ2-1; TRBD2 agrees at 7 bases. For the CDR3, the DNA is TGTGCTAGCAGCTTAGCCGGGGGGAATGAGCAGTTCTTC. This codes for CASSLAGGNEQFF.